This T cell receptor (beta chain) is from a study of T cell responses to AZD1222 COVID-19 vaccine. Study-wide findings and caveats: Rises in breadth and depth of Spike-specific TCRs came after two AZD1222 doses. The reported proportion of spike-specific TCRs targeting unmutated variant regions was nearly half.

Clones were sequenced by immunoSEQ multiplex PCR, and TCRdb holds only the in-frame ones, with some missing. The sample lists fewer than 110,000 clones; approximately 90% were seen once. On this clone: Its antigen is currently unknown.

Second-dose intervals near 4 or 12 weeks were combined. Germline V gene data show CDR1 as ENHRY and CDR2 as SYGVKD. The V gene lost 4 bases and the J gene lost 1 base, with 8 bases spanning the gap. The CDR3 has 14 amino acids. This TCR came from an adult who received the AZD1222 COVID-19 vaccine. Here the sequenced sample was peripheral blood, taken 28 days after the second AZD1222 dose. This chain uses TRBV10-3 with TRBJ1-3, with D possibly matching TRBD1 (5 bases). CDR3 loop: CAISVDTSGNTIYF. CDR3 DNA sequence: TGTGCCATCAGTGTGGACACATCTGGAAACACCATATATTTT.